This T cell receptor beta chain appears in the sequencing data of a study of type 1 regulatory T cells. About the research overall: An in vitro protocol generated T-allo10, a Tr1-enriched, alloantigen-specific CD4 T cell product.

The CDR3 extends over 17 amino acids. V lost 6 bases and J 2 bases, leaving 22 bases between the germline ends. CDR1 is SEHNR and CDR2 is FQNEAQ in the germline V gene (reference sequence). TCRdb itself ran the reads through MiXCR, one entry per CDR3 protein. The data contain 88,000 or so distinct CDR3 sequences, around a third of them singletons. This rearrangement joins TRBV7-9 to TRBJ1-1; D is possibly TRBD1 (5 bases). The specimen sequenced was CD4+ T cells, either the whole sample or a sorted fraction (not recorded which). The receptor comes from a human donor in good health. The CDR3 reads CASRKFGGLRDNTEAFF. The CDR3, as DNA: TGTGCCAGCAGAAAATTCGGGGGATTGCGGGACAACACTGAAGCTTTCTTT.